One sample yielded the 26 T cell receptor beta chains listed below, sequenced in a study of shared clonotypes between healthy human individuals. Data came from immunoSEQ multiplex PCR; TCRdb stores just in-frame clones and leaves some out. The data contain hundreds of thousands of clones, roughly 83% of them seen just once; the ten biggest clones take up about 12%. The sample taken for sequencing was PBMCs. The source of these receptors is a woman between 40 and 50 years old in good health. Some clones in this sample may be carry-over from other donors' samples.

This clone was picked up a small number of times. The genes are TRBV5-5 and TRBJ2-6; D is unclear. The CDR3 length is 17 residues. V shed 4 bases and J shed 2 bases, with 16 bases lying between them. Germline V gene lookup returns CDR1 SGHKS and CDR2 YYEKEE (reference sequence). CDR3 in DNA: TGTGCCAGCAGCCAGGAACCATCAAGGACTGGGGCCAACGTCCTGACTTTC. Protein: CASSQEPSRTGANVLTF.

The chain employs TRBV14 and TRBJ2-1; the match to TRBD2 covers 12 bases. The V segment lost 2 bases and the J segment 7 bases; nucleotides outside the gene matches: 21. The CDR3 has 21 residues. CDR1 SGHDN and CDR2 FVKESK come from the germline V gene. DNA for the CDR3: TGTGCCAGCAGCCAAATTCCGGGACTAGCGGGCACCCGGCCTGGTAGGAATGAGCAGTTCTTC. This translates into CASSQIPGLAGTRPGRNEQFF. Full variable domain (outside the CDR3, taken from reference TRBV14 and TRBJ2-1): EAGVTQFPSHSVIEKGQTVTLRCDPISGHDNLYWYRRVMGKEIKFLLHFVKESKQDESGMPNNRFLAERTGGTYSTLKVQPAELEDSGVYFCASSQIPGLAGTRPGRNEQFFGPGTRLTVL.

To note about this clone: This may stem from a read error, because a much larger clone lies one nucleotide away. V is TRBV5-5 and J is TRBJ1-2, with TRBD1 as a possible D gene (5 bases). The length of the CDR3 is 17 residues. The germline V and J ends were trimmed by 3 bases and 2 bases, with 20 bases remaining between them. Germline V gene lookup returns CDR1 SGHKS and CDR2 YYEKEE (reference sequence). The CDR3 sequence: CASSSVYGTKGNYGYTF. The CDR3 DNA sequence: TGTGCCAGCAGCTCCGTCTACGGGACCAAAGGGAACTATGGCTACACCTTC.

The rearrangement joins TRBV7-9 to TRBJ2-7, with TRBD1 matching 10 bases. This CDR3 has 16 amino acids. Germline values: CDR1 SEHNR, CDR2 FQNEAQ (reference sequence). The J segment lost 6 bases and the V segment lost 1 base, leaving 9 bases of the junction unmatched. The CDR3 region is CASSLGARQGAVEQYF. CDR3 coding DNA: TGTGCCAGCAGCTTAGGGGCAAGACAGGGGGCAGTCGAGCAGTACTTC.

Only one count was recorded for this clone. The chain has TRBV5-1 and TRBJ2-1, with 9 bases matching TRBD2. This CDR3 region has 18 residues. Unmatched junction bases numbered 14, after V lost 0 bases and J lost 7 bases. Germline lookup yields CDR1 SGHRS and CDR2 YFSETQ. Here the CDR3 DNA reads TGCGCCAGCAGCTTGGCCGGGAGCGGGAGGAGGTTGGGGAATGAGCAGTTCTTC. Its protein product is CASSLAGSGRRLGNEQFF.

V and J are TRBV5-1 and TRBJ2-7; 11 bases match TRBD2. This CDR3 comprises 14 residues. J was trimmed by 6 bases and V by 4 bases; bases with no gene match: 6. The germline CDR1 and CDR2 sequences are SGHRS and YFSETQ. As DNA, the CDR3 is TGCGCCAGCAGCACCGGGACTAGCGGAACCGAGCAGTACTTC. Its translation is CASSTGTSGTEQYF.

This chain uses TRBV19 with TRBJ1-5; TRBD1 aligns across 9 bases. Germline CDR1 and CDR2: LNHDA and SQIVND (reference sequence). With 8 bases clipped from V and 6 bases from J, the junction kept 8 bases outside the gene matches. The CDR3 is 14 residues long. CDR3 region: CASQLQGARQPQHF. The CDR3 nucleotides read TGTGCCAGTCAGTTACAGGGGGCGCGTCAGCCCCAGCATTTT.

This clone came up a few times. CDR3 protein: CASSPQGGTEAFF. DNA of the CDR3: TGTGCCAGCAGCCCACAGGGGGGGACTGAAGCTTTCTTT. V usage is TRBV7-2 and J usage is TRBJ1-1; TRBD1 agrees at 8 bases. V lost 5 bases, J lost 5 bases, and 4 bases stayed unmatched. The CDR3 totals 13 residues. Germline CDR1 and CDR2: SGHTA and FQGNSA.

In the case of this clone: This CDR3 is also generated by other DNA sequences in the sample. This rearrangement joins TRBV7-2 to TRBJ2-7, with 11 positions matching TRBD2. The CDR3 covers 14 residues. Germline V gives CDR1 SGHTA, CDR2 FQGNSA. V was clipped by 5 bases and J by 1 base; unmatched bases: 1. CDR3 region: CASSGTSGSYEQYF. CDR3 bases: TGTGCCAGCAGCGGGACTAGCGGATCCTACGAGCAGTACTTC.

The V gene is TRBV28, the J gene TRBJ1-2; possibly TRBD1 for D (5 bases). This CDR3 is 13 amino acids long. V lost 7 bases to trimming and J lost 2 bases, with 11 bases between them. Germline V gives CDR1 MDHEN, CDR2 SYDVKM. CDR3 coding DNA: TGTGCCAGCATCGGGACGGGAAACTATGGCTACACCTTC. This encodes CASIGTGNYGYTF.

V usage is TRBV29-1 and J usage is TRBJ2-5, with 9 nucleotides matching TRBD2. The last part of the DNA fits TRBJ2-7 better; the J call may be wrong. CDR3 length: 15 residues. Germline CDR1 and CDR2: SQVTM and ANQGSEA. Here the CDR3 DNA reads TGCAGCGTTGAAGGCCTAGCGGGAACCGTCTACGAGCAGTACTTC. Translated, it gives CSVEGLAGTVYEQYF.

A single count supports this clone. V is TRBV30 and J is TRBJ2-5; D is unclear. Germline V gives CDR1 GTSNPN, CDR2 SVGIG (reference sequence). The CDR3 has 13 amino acids. V was trimmed by 3 bases and J by 5 bases, leaving 13 bases between them. The chain's CDR3 is CAWSAPYGETQYF. CDR3 coding DNA: TGTGCCTGGAGCGCCCCTTATGGGGAGACCCAGTACTTC.

The chain recombines TRBV2 with TRBJ2-2; maybe TRBD1 (5 bases). Germline-derived CDR1 and CDR2 are SNHLY and FYNNEI. V was cut by 2 bases and J by 3 bases, with 7 bases left in between. CDR3 length: 14 residues. The CDR3 region is CASSEQGHTGELFF. The CDR3 DNA is TGTGCCAGCAGTGAACAGGGCCACACCGGGGAGCTGTTTTTT.

J is TRBJ2-1 and V is TRBV28; 7 nucleotides match TRBD2. The V segment lost 8 bases and the J segment 3 bases; nucleotides outside the gene matches: 7. The CDR3 runs 14 residues. In germline, CDR1 is MDHEN, CDR2 SYDVKM. The CDR3 loop is CASGPWDYYNEQFF. The CDR3, as DNA: TGTGCCAGCGGTCCTTGGGACTACTACAATGAGCAGTTCTTC.

As DNA, the CDR3 is TGTGCCAGTAGCGATACCGCGGGAGGGCCCTACAATGAGCAGTTCTTC. Translating gives CASSDTAGGPYNEQFF. The chain couples TRBV19 to TRBJ2-1; 9 nucleotides agree with TRBD2. The CDR3 is made up of 16 amino acids. With V trimmed by 6 bases and J by 2 bases, 8 bases remained unmatched. CDR1 LNHDA and CDR2 SQIVND come from the germline V gene (reference sequence).

The V and J genes are TRBV6-5 and TRBJ2-1; TRBD1 matches at 7 bases. The CDR3 totals 13 residues. V lost 7 bases, J lost 10 bases, and 10 bases stayed unmatched. Germline assignment: CDR1 MNHEY and CDR2 SVGAGI. The CDR3 loop reads CASTPNRGREQFF. As DNA, the CDR3 is TGTGCCAGCACACCCAACAGGGGTCGCGAGCAGTTCTTC.

The genes are TRBV28 and TRBJ2-1; 7 bases are shared with TRBD2. This CDR3 is 13 amino acids long. Germline lookup yields CDR1 MDHEN and CDR2 SYDVKM. The J segment lost 8 bases and the V segment lost 8 bases, leaving 9 bases of the junction unmatched. CDR3 loop: CASRPAGVDEQFF. The CDR3 DNA sequence: TGTGCCAGCCGCCCGGCGGGGGTGGATGAGCAGTTCTTC. The full variable domain, completed using reference TRBV28 and TRBJ2-1, is DVKVTQSSRYLVKRTGEKVFLECVQDMDHENMFWYRQDPGLGLRLIYFSYDVKMKEKGDIPEGYSVSREKKERFSLILESASTNQTSMYLCASRPAGVDEQFFGPGTRLTVL.

This clone was counted between two and nine times. The V and J genes are TRBV19 and TRBJ1-2, with a weak D call TRBD1 (5 bases). The ends were cut back, 5 bases at V and 8 bases at J, with 15 bases in the middle. The CDR3 is 13 amino acids. CDR1 and CDR2 (germline): LNHDA, SQIVND (reference sequence). CDR3 amino acids: CASSARDRGGYTF. The CDR3 nucleotides read TGTGCCAGTAGTGCCCGGGACCGCGGGGGCTACACCTTC.

This clone was found once. This chain uses TRBV11-2 with TRBJ2-1; D not certain. With 3 bases removed from V and 0 bases from J, the gap between germline ends came to 9 bases. Germline V gives CDR1 SGHAT, CDR2 FQNNGV. CDR3 length: 15 residues. CDR3 DNA: TGTGCCAGCAGCTTCCTAAAAGTCTCCTACAATGAGCAGTTCTTC. It codes for CASSFLKVSYNEQFF.

This clone was observed once. The rearrangement joins TRBV10-3 to TRBJ2-7, with TRBD1 matching 11 bases. V lost 7 bases, J lost 3 bases, and 5 bases stayed unmatched. This CDR3 has 14 amino acids. Germline V gene sequence: CDR1 ENHRY, CDR2 SYGVKD. The CDR3: CAITPGQGVYEQYF. The CDR3 DNA is TGTGCCATCACCCCGGGACAGGGGGTCTACGAGCAGTACTTC.

The chain links TRBV7-9 to TRBJ2-7; 7 positions agree with TRBD2. CDR3 length: 15 residues. Germline V lookup: CDR1 SEHNR, CDR2 FQNEAQ (reference sequence). Germline trimming cut 2 bases from V and 3 bases from J; bases unmatched to any gene: 7. CDR3 region: CASSLLETSSYEQYF. CDR3 nucleotides: TGTGCCAGCAGCTTATTGGAGACTAGCAGCTACGAGCAGTACTTC.

The chain recombines TRBV7-9 with TRBJ2-3; perhaps TRBD2 as D (5 bases). Between the trimmed V and J ends, which lost 5 bases and 2 bases, there was a span of 11 bases. Germline lookup yields CDR1 SEHNR and CDR2 FQNEAQ (reference sequence). This CDR3 comprises 14 residues. This CDR3 reads CASSPPEDTDTQYF. The CDR3 region has the DNA TGTGCCAGCAGCCCACCGGAGGACACAGATACGCAGTATTTT.

This clone was recorded at least ten times. The chain joins TRBV5-6 to TRBJ2-7; D is perhaps TRBD1 (6 bases). Per the germline V gene, CDR1 is SGHDT and CDR2 is YYEEEE. Trimming left V 0 bases short and J 0 bases short, with 13 bases between. The length of the CDR3 is 16 residues. The DNA of the CDR3 is TGTGCCAGCAGCTTGGGAAGGGGGTTCGTCTCCTACGAGCAGTACTTC. Its translation is CASSLGRGFVSYEQYF.

To note about this clone: This sample also contains other DNA sequences that code for the same CDR3. The chain has TRBV19 and TRBJ1-5; 7 bases align to TRBD1. Germline lookup yields CDR1 LNHDA and CDR2 SQIVND (reference sequence). The trim removed 5 bases at V and 0 bases at J, leaving 1 base unmatched. The CDR3 consists of 14 residues. The CDR3 is CASSGTVSNQPQHF. The CDR3, as DNA: TGTGCCAGTAGTGGGACAGTTAGCAATCAGCCCCAGCATTTT. Complete variable domain (other parts from reference TRBV19 and TRBJ1-5): DGGITQSPKYLFRKEGQNVTLSCEQNLNHDAMYWYRQDPGQGLRLIYYSQIVNDFQKGDIAEGYSVSREKKESFPLTVTSAQKNPTAFYLCASSGTVSNQPQHFGDGTRLSIL.

V usage is TRBV5-4 and J usage is TRBJ2-3; 13 nucleotides agree with TRBD2. Trimming at V came to 3 bases and at J to 5 bases, leaving 12 bases not matched to a gene. The CDR3 loop spans 18 amino acids. The germline CDR1 and CDR2 sequences are SGHNT and YYREEE (reference sequence). The CDR3 region has the DNA TGTGCCAGCAGCTCCGCCCTACTAGCGGGAGGGCCAGGAGATACGCAGTATTTT. It encodes CASSSALLAGGPGDTQYF.

V and J are TRBV4-2 and TRBJ2-1; D unresolved. V dropped 0 bases and J dropped 8 bases, with 8 bases sitting between them. The CDR3 runs to 13 residues. Germline V lookup: CDR1 LGHNA, CDR2 YNFKEQ. The CDR3 bases are TGTGCCAGCAGCCAAGATTGGCAGGATGAGCAGTTCTTC. Translating it yields CASSQDWQDEQFF.